Shown below are 23 T cell receptor beta chains from a single sample sequenced in a study of T cell changes during pregnancy in multiple sclerosis. Repertoires were generated with immunoSEQ multiplex PCR, while TCRdb's copy carries only in-frame clones and drops some. The sample shows around 77,000 clones, more than 80% of them seen only once. The sample here was peripheral blood, taken in the third trimester of pregnancy. The receptors were sampled from a female donor with multiple sclerosis, enrolled in a pregnancy study.

This sequence joins TRBV9 and TRBJ2-1; 7 bases are a match to TRBD2. This CDR3 has 15 residues. The V segment lost 3 bases and the J segment 2 bases; nucleotides outside the gene matches: 5. CDR1 and CDR2 from the germline V gene are SGDLS and YYNGEE. CDR3 region: CASSDQGGPYNEQFF. The DNA of the CDR3 is TGTGCCAGCAGCGATCAGGGAGGGCCCTACAATGAGCAGTTCTTC.

The chain combines TRBV21-1 with TRBJ2-3; the DNA was not used to check the table's D call, TRBD2. TRBV21-1 is a pseudogene segment. The CDR3 is 17 amino acids. Written as DNA, the CDR3 is TGTGCCAGCAGCAAAGTAGGGGAGCGGGAGGGACCAGATACGCAGTATTTT. Translating it yields CASSKVGEREGPDTQYF.

The chain is built from TRBV2 and TRBJ1-1, with D unresolved. CDR3 length: 12 amino acids. Trimming took 4 bases from V and 11 from J, leaving 14 bases between them. Germline lookup yields CDR1 SNHLY and CDR2 FYNNEI. Written as DNA, the CDR3 is TGTGCCAGCAGTGGTCAGAGGGCTAATGCTTTCTTT. It encodes CASSGQRANAFF.

This chain uses TRBV13 with TRBJ2-1; TRBD2 matches at 12 bases. Germline CDR1 and CDR2: PRHDT and FYEKMQ (reference sequence). The junction had 5 bases not matched to a gene; V was cut back by 5 bases and J by 6 bases. This CDR3 region has 15 residues. The DNA for the CDR3 is TGTGCCAGCAGCCAGACTAGCGGGAGAGCCAATGAGCAGTTCTTC. Translation: CASSQTSGRANEQFF.

The CDR3 is CASSPTRFAEQYF. CDR3 DNA sequence: TGTGCCAGTAGCCCTACCCGATTTGCTGAGCAGTACTTC. V gene TRBV19 combines with J gene TRBJ2-7; D unresolved. CDR1 and CDR2 (germline): LNHDA, SQIVND (reference sequence). The CDR3 runs 13 residues. The ends were cut back, 6 bases at V and 7 bases at J, with 16 bases in the middle. Filled out from reference TRBV19 and TRBJ2-7, the complete variable domain reads DGGITQSPKYLFRKEGQNVTLSCEQNLNHDAMYWYRQDPGQGLRLIYYSQIVNDFQKGDIAEGYSVSREKKESFPLTVTSAQKNPTAFYLCASSPTRFAEQYFGPGTRLTVT.

The chain is built from TRBV11-2 and TRBJ2-1, with D uncertain. V was cut by 0 bases and J by 5 bases, with 14 bases left in between. The germline V gene encodes CDR1 SGHAT and CDR2 FQNNGV. This CDR3 has 16 residues. This chain's CDR3 is CASSLDPQLSHNEQFF. CDR3 DNA sequence: TGTGCCAGCAGCTTAGACCCCCAATTGAGTCACAATGAGCAGTTCTTC.

The chain couples TRBV7-2 to TRBJ2-7; no firm D call. In germline, CDR1 is SGHTA, CDR2 FQGNSA. V lost 2 bases to trimming and J lost 1 base, with 18 bases between them. CDR3 length: 17 amino acids. The CDR3 protein is CASSLNSSPGRSYEQYF. DNA for the CDR3: TGTGCCAGCAGCTTAAACTCATCTCCGGGTAGATCCTACGAGCAGTACTTC.

The chain combines TRBV4-1 with TRBJ2-7, with TRBD2 matching 9 bases. The V gene's germline CDR1 is MGHRA and CDR2 YSYEKL. The CDR3 is 15 residues long. V gave up 0 bases and J gave up 4 bases; unmatched junction bases: 4. CDR3: CASSQEELAGYEQYF. The CDR3 DNA sequence: TGCGCCAGCAGCCAAGAAGAACTAGCGGGTTACGAGCAGTACTTC.

This rearrangement joins TRBV9 to TRBJ1-1; D remains ambiguous. Trimming stripped 4 bases from V and 5 bases from J, with 6 bases between. The CDR3 is 11 amino acids. Germline lookup yields CDR1 SGDLS and CDR2 YYNGEE. CDR3 region: CASSPETEAFF. CDR3 nucleotide sequence: TGTGCCAGCAGCCCGGAGACTGAAGCTTTCTTT. Combining the CDR3 with reference TRBV9 and TRBJ1-1 gives the whole variable domain DSGVTQTPKHLITATGQRVTLRCSPRSGDLSVYWYQQSLDQGLQFLIQYYNGEERAKGNILERFSAQQFPDLHSELNLSSLELGDSALYFCASSPETEAFFGQGTRLTVV.

The genes are TRBV28 and TRBJ1-1; D is uncertain. CDR3 length: 12 amino acids. Germline V gene data show CDR1 as MDHEN and CDR2 as SYDVKM. V lost 7 bases and J 1 base, leaving 7 bases between the germline ends. CDR3: CASKLSNTEAFF. CDR3 nucleotide sequence: TGTGCCAGCAAACTATCGAACACTGAAGCTTTCTTT.

The genes are TRBV2 and TRBJ1-1; perhaps TRBD1 as D (5 bases). V lost 2 bases, J lost 3 bases, and 10 bases lay in between. Germline CDR1 reads SNHLY; CDR2 reads FYNNEI. The CDR3 contains 14 residues. CDR3 amino acids: CASSESPGYTEAFF. The CDR3 DNA follows: TGTGCCAGCAGTGAATCACCAGGGTACACTGAAGCTTTCTTT.

Only one count was recorded for this clone. J is TRBJ2-5 and V is TRBV18; D is unclear. The CDR3 contains 14 residues. V was shortened by 1 base and J by 2 bases, with 8 bases between the two germline ends. Per the germline V gene, CDR1 is KGHSH and CDR2 is LQKENI. The CDR3 DNA is TGTGCCAGCTCACCACGCGGCGTACAAGAGACCCAGTACTTC. It codes for CASSPRGVQETQYF. Drawing the rest from reference TRBV18 and TRBJ2-5, the complete variable domain is NAGVMQNPRHLVRRRGQEARLRCSPMKGHSHVYWYRQLPEEGLKFMVYLQKENIIDESGMPKERFSAEFPKEGPSILRIQQVVRGDSAAYFCASSPRGVQETQYFGPGTRLLVL.

This chain uses TRBV20-1 with TRBJ2-7; 7 bases map to TRBD1. The junction had 2 bases not matched to a gene; V was cut back by 5 bases and J by 4 bases. From germline, CDR1 is DFQATT and CDR2 SNEGSKA (reference sequence). This CDR3 comprises 11 residues. As DNA, the CDR3 is TGCAGTGCTCTGGGACAGTACGAGCAGTACTTC. Translation: CSALGQYEQYF.

This sequence joins TRBV10-1 and TRBJ2-1; 8 bases line up with TRBD2. V gave up 3 bases and J gave up 7 bases; unmatched junction bases: 8. The germline V gene encodes CDR1 WNHNN and CDR2 SYGVQD (reference sequence). The CDR3 has 15 residues. The CDR3 loop is CASSDVSGGGNEQFF. The DNA of the CDR3 is TGCGCCAGCAGTGATGTGTCGGGAGGGGGAAATGAGCAGTTCTTC.

This chain connects TRBV18 to TRBJ2-7; no clear D. V shed 1 base and J shed 0 bases, with 4 bases lying between them. There are 13 residues in the CDR3. CDR1 KGHSH and CDR2 LQKENI come from the germline V gene. The CDR3 bases are TGTGCCAGCTCACCACTGAGCTCCTACGAGCAGTACTTC. Translating it yields CASSPLSSYEQYF.

The chain carries TRBV19 and TRBJ2-2; no clear D. V lost 4 bases and J lost 2, with 14 bases in between. Per germline, CDR1 LNHDA and CDR2 SQIVND (reference sequence). The CDR3 covers 16 residues. This chain's CDR3 is CASSTSSLSNTGELFF. The CDR3 bases are TGTGCCAGTAGTACGTCTTCCCTATCTAACACCGGGGAGCTGTTTTTT.

J is TRBJ1-2 and V is TRBV7-2; D might be TRBD1 (5 bases). Germline lookup yields CDR1 SGHTA and CDR2 FQGNSA. V lost 4 bases and J 0 bases, leaving 9 bases between the germline ends. The CDR3 runs 14 residues. The CDR3 spells CASSSPGANYGYTF. As DNA, the CDR3 is TGTGCCAGCAGCTCCCCGGGGGCTAACTATGGCTACACCTTC. Based on the CDR3 plus reference TRBV7-2 and TRBJ1-2, the full variable domain is GAGVSQSPSNKVTEKGKDVELRCDPISGHTALYWYRQSLGQGLEFLIYFQGNSAPDKSGLPSDRFSAERTGGSVSTLTIQRTQQEDSAVYLCASSSPGANYGYTFGSGTRLTVV.

The rearrangement uses TRBV5-4 and TRBJ2-7; tentative D call: TRBD1 (5 bases). V was clipped by 7 bases and J by 3 bases, with 14 bases between them. CDR1 is SGHNT, CDR2 YYREEE, per germline (reference sequence). This CDR3 comprises 13 residues. The CDR3 is CASSQADRYEQYF. Here the CDR3 DNA reads TGTGCCAGCTCACAGGCTGACCGCTACGAGCAGTACTTC.

CDR3 amino acids: CASSVGGDSRPGYEQYF. Here the CDR3 DNA reads TGTGCCAGCAGCGTAGGCGGGGACAGCCGGCCAGGCTACGAGCAGTACTTC. The chain employs TRBV9 and TRBJ2-7, with D possibly being TRBD1 (7 bases). With 0 bases removed from V and 3 bases from J, the gap between germline ends came to 19 bases. CDR3 length: 17 residues. The germline CDR1 and CDR2 sequences are SGDLS and YYNGEE.

The chain links TRBV27 to TRBJ2-3; perhaps TRBD1 as D (5 bases). In germline, CDR1 is MNHEY, CDR2 SMNVEV (reference sequence). The ends were cut back, 6 bases at V and 5 bases at J, with 18 bases in the middle. The length of the CDR3 is 15 residues. CDR3 bases: TGTGCCAGCAGCCCAATGGCAGGGTCATTAGATACGCAGTATTTT. Encoded protein: CASSPMAGSLDTQYF.

This clone has just one count. The chain couples TRBV4-1 to TRBJ2-1; TRBD2 agrees at 8 bases. The CDR3 length is 15 residues. Trimming removed 4 bases from V and 4 bases from J; junction bases left unmatched: 6. Germline-derived CDR1 and CDR2 are MGHRA and YSYEKL. The DNA for the CDR3 is TGCGCCAGCAGCCCCGGGTTAGCGGGATACAATGAGCAGTTCTTC. Residues: CASSPGLAGYNEQFF.

This chain links TRBV5-1 with TRBJ2-7; D gene ambiguous. The germline gives CDR1 SGHRS, CDR2 YFSETQ. This CDR3 comprises 14 residues. Trimming shortened V by 0 bases and J by 0 bases, and 7 bases separated the two germline ends. CDR3 sequence: CASSLVAASYEQYF. CDR3 in DNA: TGCGCCAGCAGCTTGGTGGCTGCCTCCTACGAGCAGTACTTC.

The chain recombines TRBV4-2 with TRBJ1-2; weak D call: TRBD1 (5 bases). Looked up from germline, CDR1 is LGHNA and CDR2 is YNFKEQ. This CDR3 is built from 13 residues. V shed 2 bases and J shed 7 bases, with 11 bases lying between them. The CDR3 nucleotides are TGTGCCAGCAGCCAACGGCAGGGCAGTGGCTACACCTTC. Its protein product is CASSQRQGSGYTF.